Each of the 27 T cell receptor beta chains below was sequenced from the same sample in a study of CD8 T cells in ankylosing spondylitis. From the 5' RACE reads, TCRdb called clonotypes with MiXCR, one entry per CDR3 protein. The profile shows fewer than 250,000 distinct CDR3 sequences, roughly a tenth of them singletons. Sequenced: blood, either unsorted or a sorted T cell fraction (not recorded which). These receptors were obtained from a male donor with ankylosing spondylitis or in good health (not recorded which).

Written as DNA, the CDR3 is TGCGCCAGCAGCTTGGCCCCGGGGGCGCTGGTCAATGAGCAGTTCTTC. Translation gives CASSLAPGALVNEQFF. The V call is TRBV5-1, the J call TRBJ2-1; D might be TRBD1 or TRBD2, each matching 6 bases. Between the trimmed V and J ends, which lost 0 bases and 6 bases, there was a span of 16 bases. There are 16 residues in the CDR3. Germline CDR1 reads SGHRS; CDR2 reads YFSETQ.

This clonotype was seen many times. The chain employs TRBV20-1 and TRBJ1-5, with D hard to call. The length of the CDR3 is 14 residues. Trimming stripped 3 bases from V and 0 bases from J, with 9 bases between. Germline CDR1 DFQATT, CDR2 SNEGSKA (reference sequence). CDR3 DNA: TGCAGTGCTAGCGGACGGATTAGCAATCAGCCCCAGCATTTT. The encoded protein is CSASGRISNQPQHF.

This clonotype appeared many times. The chain employs TRBV12-3 or TRBV12-4 and TRBJ2-1; no firm D call. The CDR3 runs 13 residues. Trimming stripped 3 bases from V and 8 bases from J, with 11 bases between. Here the CDR3 reads CASSFLLVDEQFF. The CDR3 bases are TGTGCCAGCAGTTTCCTCTTGGTTGATGAGCAGTTCTTC.

The sample holds many counts of this clonotype. The chain combines TRBV20-1 with TRBJ1-5, with D maybe TRBD1 (5 bases). This CDR3 is 18 amino acids long. Germline CDR1 reads DFQATT; CDR2 reads SNEGSKA (reference sequence). The V end was cut by 1 base, the J end by 2 bases, with 21 bases between. In DNA, the CDR3 is TGCAGTGCTAGAGTCCGGGGACGGTCAGTCGGGGGCAATCAGCCCCAGCATTTT. Amino acids: CSARVRGRSVGGNQPQHF.

Many counts were recorded for this clonotype. The chain links TRBV19 to TRBJ2-1; tentative D call: TRBD2 (5 bases). The V gene lost 5 bases and the J gene lost 2 bases, with 16 bases spanning the gap. Germline V lookup: CDR1 LNHDA, CDR2 SQIVND (reference sequence). This CDR3 region has 16 residues. The CDR3 sequence: CASSQPGGLAYNEQFF. CDR3 coding DNA: TGTGCCAGTAGTCAACCCGGAGGTTTAGCCTACAATGAGCAGTTCTTC.

This clonotype appeared many times. The V gene is TRBV4-1, the J gene TRBJ2-7; D tentatively reads TRBD1 or TRBD2 (5 bases each). CDR1 is MGHRA and CDR2 is YSYEKL in the germline V gene. Trimming took off 2 bases at V and 2 bases at J, with 7 bases between the two ends. The CDR3 covers 13 residues. The CDR3 sequence is CASSQRGAYEQYF. Here the CDR3 DNA reads TGCGCCAGCAGCCAACGAGGGGCCTACGAGCAGTACTTC.

This chain uses TRBV4-2 with TRBJ2-5; a possible D gene is TRBD2 (7 bases). Germline CDR1 reads LGHNA; CDR2 reads YNFKEQ. The CDR3 runs to 16 residues. V was pared by 5 bases and J by 5 bases, with 21 bases between. The CDR3 region is CASSSSSGGPWETQYF. DNA of the CDR3: TGTGCCAGCAGCTCAAGCTCGGGGGGCCCCTGGGAGACCCAGTACTTC.

The gene calls are TRBV11-2 and TRBJ2-7; tentatively, D is TRBD2 (5 bases). V was pared by 0 bases and J by 2 bases, with 11 bases between. The CDR3 is made up of 15 amino acids. Per the germline V gene, CDR1 is SGHAT and CDR2 is FQNNGV. The CDR3 loop reads CASSLEEAVAYEQYF. The CDR3 DNA sequence: TGTGCCAGCAGCTTAGAGGAAGCGGTGGCCTACGAGCAGTACTTC.

This clonotype occurred many times. The V and J genes are TRBV20-1 and TRBJ1-3, with 9 bases aligning to TRBD1. Looked up from germline, CDR1 is DFQATT and CDR2 is SNEGSKA (reference sequence). Germline trimming cut 6 bases from V and 4 bases from J; bases unmatched to any gene: 10. The length of the CDR3 is 15 residues. The CDR3 DNA reads as TGCAGTGCCGAAAGTGGGACAGGGAAAGGAAACACCATATATTTT. This encodes CSAESGTGKGNTIYF.

This clonotype showed up many times. The V call is TRBV27, the J call TRBJ1-6; TRBD1 is a possible D gene (6 bases). The CDR3 spans 14 residues. Per the germline V gene, CDR1 is MNHEY and CDR2 is SMNVEV (reference sequence). Deletions cut 3 bases from V and 5 bases from J, with 8 bases between. The CDR3 loop is CASSFRGNNSPLHF. In DNA, the CDR3 is TGTGCCAGCAGTTTTAGGGGGAATAATTCACCCCTCCACTTT.

This clonotype has a count of ten or more. The CDR3 DNA sequence: TGTGCCAGCAGGGGGACCGGGGGTGGCACTGAAGCTTTCTTT. Translation gives CASRGTGGGTEAFF. The chain has TRBV6-1 and TRBJ1-1; D might be TRBD1 (5 bases). The CDR3 totals 14 residues. The ends were cut back, 6 bases at V and 4 bases at J, with 15 bases in the middle. Germline CDR1 reads MNHNS; CDR2 reads SASEGT.

This clonotype was counted ten times or more. This chain joins TRBV29-1 and TRBJ2-3, with D tentatively TRBD1 (6 bases). Germline lookup yields CDR1 SQVTM and CDR2 ANQGSEA. This CDR3 has 13 amino acids. Trimming shortened V by 7 bases and J by 2 bases, and 13 bases separated the two germline ends. The CDR3 DNA reads as TGCAGCGGACGATGGGGGCCCACAGATACGCAGTATTTT. The encoded protein is CSGRWGPTDTQYF.

The sample holds a few counts of this clonotype. The chain combines TRBV7-9 with TRBJ1-1; D might be TRBD1 (6 bases). CDR1 and CDR2 (germline): SEHNR, FQNEAQ (reference sequence). The V end was cut by 8 bases, the J end by 0 bases, with 10 bases between. This CDR3 is 13 amino acids long. The CDR3 DNA sequence: TGTGCCAGCCATGGACAGATGAACACTGAAGCTTTCTTT. It is translated as CASHGQMNTEAFF.

This clonotype came up many times. V usage is TRBV6-2 or TRBV6-3 and J usage is TRBJ2-1; TRBD2 agrees at 10 bases. The CDR3 runs 16 residues. The V gene's germline CDR1 is MNHEY and CDR2 SVGEGT. V gave up 2 bases and J gave up 9 bases; unmatched junction bases: 10. CDR3 protein: CASSYIGLAGVGEQFF. The CDR3 DNA reads TGTGCCAGCAGTTACATCGGGCTAGCGGGAGTGGGTGAGCAGTTCTTC.

This clonotype has more than one count but fewer than ten. CDR3 bases: TGTGCCAGCAGTGTGGCGGGAAAAGGCGAGCAGTACTTC. It translates to CASSVAGKGEQYF. J is TRBJ2-7 and V is TRBV2, with D possibly being TRBD2 (6 bases). Germline lookup yields CDR1 SNHLY and CDR2 FYNNEI. There are 13 residues in the CDR3. The V end was cut by 4 bases, the J end by 6 bases, with 13 bases between.

This clonotype was counted ten times or more. The chain employs TRBV7-2 and TRBJ2-1; D not certain. The CDR3 runs to 13 residues. From germline, CDR1 is SGHTA and CDR2 FQGNSA. V dropped 2 bases and J dropped 1 base, with 3 bases sitting between them. The CDR3 sequence is CASSLPSYNEQFF. The CDR3 nucleotides read TGTGCCAGCAGCTTACCATCCTACAATGAGCAGTTCTTC.

This clonotype was seen many times. V gene TRBV19 combines with J gene TRBJ1-6, with 9 positions matching TRBD1. Germline values: CDR1 LNHDA, CDR2 SQIVND (reference sequence). The CDR3 extends over 14 amino acids. V was pared by 5 bases and J by 7 bases, with 3 bases of the junction left unmatched. The CDR3 DNA is TGTGCCAGTAGTGCACAGGGGGCGAATTCACCCCTCCACTTT. Protein product: CASSAQGANSPLHF.

This clonotype occurred many times. The chain uses TRBV5-1 and TRBJ2-3, with no clear D. V lost 5 bases, J lost 0 bases, and 10 bases lay in between. The length of the CDR3 is 14 residues. Germline V gives CDR1 SGHRS, CDR2 YFSETQ. The CDR3 region is CASSSETSTDTQYF. DNA for the CDR3: TGCGCCAGCAGTTCAGAGACTAGCACAGATACGCAGTATTTT.

This clonotype was seen a handful of times. The genes are TRBV25-1 and TRBJ2-7, with D possibly called TRBD1 or TRBD2 (6 bases each). Germline V gene sequence: CDR1 MGHDK, CDR2 SYGVNS. The CDR3 length is 13 residues. The ends were cut back, 3 bases at V and 9 bases at J, with 15 bases in the middle. This CDR3 reads CASSDPRRGMQYF. DNA for the CDR3: TGTGCCAGCAGTGACCCACGGAGGGGGATGCAGTACTTC.

This clonotype was seen many times. The chain has TRBV9 and TRBJ1-6, with TRBD1 matching over 7 bases. This CDR3 region has 14 residues. V shed 3 bases, J shed 4 bases, and the junction held 1 base outside the gene matches. The germline V gene has CDR1 SGDLS and CDR2 YYNGEE. The CDR3 DNA reads TGTGCCAGCAGCGAGGGGGCGTATAATTCACCCCTCCACTTT. Encoded protein: CASSEGAYNSPLHF.

This rearrangement joins TRBV5-1 to TRBJ2-3; D remains ambiguous. Per the germline V gene, CDR1 is SGHRS and CDR2 is YFSETQ. The CDR3 runs 15 residues. V lost 1 base and J lost 2, with 11 bases in between. CDR3 protein: CASSLSYINTDTQYF. The DNA for the CDR3 is TGCGCCAGCAGCTTGAGTTACATAAACACAGATACGCAGTATTTT.

This clonotype came up many times. The chain joins TRBV7-9 to TRBJ1-1; the match to TRBD1 covers 7 bases. With V trimmed by 5 bases and J by 1 base, 4 bases remained unmatched. The V gene's germline CDR1 is SEHNR and CDR2 FQNEAQ (reference sequence). This CDR3 is built from 14 residues. CDR3 DNA sequence: TGTGCCAGCAGCAGGGACAGACAGAACACTGAAGCTTTCTTT. Translated, it gives CASSRDRQNTEAFF.

This clonotype was recorded at least ten times. The rearrangement joins TRBV12-3 or TRBV12-4 to TRBJ2-3; the match to TRBD2 covers 10 bases. This CDR3 region has 16 residues. V dropped 6 bases and J dropped 1; count of bases not matched to a gene: 7. CDR3 sequence (DNA): TGTGCCAGCAGAGGTTCCGGGACTAGCGGCACAGATACGCAGTATTTT. It encodes CASRGSGTSGTDTQYF.

In this sample, this clonotype turned up many times. The chain couples TRBV11-2 to TRBJ2-1, with TRBD1 as a possible D gene (6 bases). There are 15 residues in the CDR3. Germline CDR1 SGHAT, CDR2 FQNNGV. Trimming left V 6 bases short and J 1 base short, with 13 bases between. For the CDR3, the DNA is TGTGCCAGCAGTCATTACAGGGCTTCCTACAATGAGCAGTTCTTC. Protein sequence: CASSHYRASYNEQFF.

This clonotype was seen ten or more times. This sequence joins TRBV20-1 and TRBJ2-5; 9 positions match TRBD1. From germline, CDR1 is DFQATT and CDR2 SNEGSKA (reference sequence). The CDR3 loop spans 13 amino acids. Germline trimming cut 3 bases from V and 6 bases from J; bases unmatched to any gene: 5. The CDR3 spells CSASRGQGQTQYF. Written as DNA, the CDR3 is TGCAGTGCTAGTAGGGGACAGGGACAGACCCAGTACTTC.

This clonotype was picked up a small number of times. J is TRBJ1-4 and V is TRBV11-2; 9 positions match TRBD1. This CDR3 has 19 amino acids. The V gene end was trimmed by 3 bases and the J gene end by 8 bases; junction bases not matched to a gene: 19. CDR1 is SGHAT and CDR2 is FQNNGV in the germline V gene. For the CDR3, the DNA is TGTGCCAGCAGCTTTTCCCGGTTTGCAACGGGGACAGGGAAGGAAAAACTGTTTTTT. Encoded protein: CASSFSRFATGTGKEKLFF.

The genes are TRBV7-2 and TRBJ1-1, with 8 bases identical to TRBD1. The length of the CDR3 is 15 residues. With V trimmed by 3 bases and J by 7 bases, 10 bases remained unmatched. Looked up from germline, CDR1 is SGHTA and CDR2 is FQGNSA. CDR3 bases: TGTGCCAGCAGCTTGACAGGGGTAGGCGTCAGTGAAGCTTTCTTT. It encodes CASSLTGVGVSEAFF.